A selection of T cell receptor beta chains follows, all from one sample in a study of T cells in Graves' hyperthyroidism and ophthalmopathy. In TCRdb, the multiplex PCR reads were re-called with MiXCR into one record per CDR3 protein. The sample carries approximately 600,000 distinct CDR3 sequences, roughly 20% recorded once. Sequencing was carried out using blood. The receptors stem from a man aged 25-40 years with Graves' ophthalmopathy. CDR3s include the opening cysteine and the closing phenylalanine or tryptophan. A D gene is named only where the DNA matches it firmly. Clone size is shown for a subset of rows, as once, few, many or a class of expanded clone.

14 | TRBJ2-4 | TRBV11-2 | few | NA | TGTGCCAGCAGCTCCCCCATGGGCCAAGACATTCAGTACTTC | CASSSPMGQDIQYF
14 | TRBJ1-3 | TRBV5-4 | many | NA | TGTGCCAGCAGCTGGGGAACCTCTGGAAACACCATATATTTT | CASSWGTSGNTIYF
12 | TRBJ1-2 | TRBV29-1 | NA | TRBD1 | TGCAGCGTTGAAGTCCGGACAGGGAGCTACACCTTC | CSVEVRTGSYTF
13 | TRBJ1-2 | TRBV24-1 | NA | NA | TGTGCCACCAGTGTCAGGGCGGGCTATGGCTACACCTTC | CATSVRAGYGYTF
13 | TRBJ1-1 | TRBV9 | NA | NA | TGTGCCAGCAGCGTAGAGCCGAACACTGAAGCTTTCTTT | CASSVEPNTEAFF
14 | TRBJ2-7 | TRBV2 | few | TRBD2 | TGTGCCAGCAGTGATGAGGGAGGGGTCGGCGAGCAGTACTTC | CASSDEGGVGEQYF
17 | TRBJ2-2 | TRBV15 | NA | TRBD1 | TGTGCCACCAGCAGATTCCCGGGACAGGGGGCGACCGGGGAGCTGTTTTTT | CATSRFPGQGATGELFF
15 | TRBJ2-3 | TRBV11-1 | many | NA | TGTGCCAGCAGCCCTTGGTCAGGGAACGCAGATACGCAGTATTTT | CASSPWSGNADTQYF
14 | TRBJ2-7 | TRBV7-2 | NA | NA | TGTGCCAGCAGCACAGTTCCGGGAGCCTACGAGCAGTACTTC | CASSTVPGAYEQYF
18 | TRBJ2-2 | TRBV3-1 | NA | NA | TGTGCCAGCAGCCCTCTGAGAGTATGGCAGACGAACACCGGGGAGCTGTTTTTT | CASSPLRVWQTNTGELFF
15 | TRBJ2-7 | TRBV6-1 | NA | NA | TGTGCCAGCACCATCGTAGGGGGGGGTTTCTACGAGCAGTACTTC | CASTIVGGGFYEQYF
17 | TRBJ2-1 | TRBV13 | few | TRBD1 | TGTGCCAGCAGTTTAGGACAGGGTGAAAGCTCCTACAATGAGCAGTTCTTC | CASSLGQGESSYNEQFF
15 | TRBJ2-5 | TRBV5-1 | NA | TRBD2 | TGCGCCAGCGCCATCACTAGCGGGGCACAAGAGACCCAGTACTTC | CASAITSGAQETQYF
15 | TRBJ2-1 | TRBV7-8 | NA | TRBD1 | TGTGCCAGCAGACTAACTAGGACAGGGGGTAATGAGCAGTTCTTC | CASRLTRTGGNEQFF
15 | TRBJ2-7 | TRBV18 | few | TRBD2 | TGTGCCAGCAGCGTAGACCCAACGGGAGGTCCGGAGCAGTACTTC | CASSVDPTGGPEQYF
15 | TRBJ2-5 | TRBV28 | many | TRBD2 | TGTGCCAGCAGCCCTTTTAGCGGGAGGGGGGAGACCCAGTACTTC | CASSPFSGRGETQYF
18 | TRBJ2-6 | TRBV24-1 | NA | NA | TGTGCCACCAGTGGTGGAGCAACGTTTTTCTCTGGGGCCAACGTCCTGACTTTC | CATSGGATFFSGANVLTF
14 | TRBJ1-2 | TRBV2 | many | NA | TGTGCCAGCAGCGTGCAGGGTAACAGCTATGGCTACACCTTC | CASSVQGNSYGYTF
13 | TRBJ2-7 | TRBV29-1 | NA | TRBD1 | TGCAGCGTTGAGTCGGACAGGGACTACGAGCAGTACTTC | CSVESDRDYEQYF
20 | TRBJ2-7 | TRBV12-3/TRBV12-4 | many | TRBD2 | TGTGCCAGCAGTTCACGTAGCCTCCTCCTACGCGGGGAGGGCCTGAGGGAGCAGTACTTC | CASSSRSLLLRGEGLREQYF
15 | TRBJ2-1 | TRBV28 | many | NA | TGTGCCAGCAGTTCCCCCCGGGGTTCCAACAATGAGCAGTTCTTC | CASSSPRGSNNEQFF
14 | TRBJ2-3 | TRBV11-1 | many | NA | TGTGCCAGCAGCTTACGTTCCAGCACAGATACGCAGTATTTT | CASSLRSSTDTQYF
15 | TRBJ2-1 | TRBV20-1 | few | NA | TGCAGTGCTAGAGACTTACTACGTCGTCCCGATGAGCAGTTCTTC | CSARDLLRRPDEQFF
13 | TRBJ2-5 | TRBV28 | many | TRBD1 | TGTGCCAGCAGTTTGACAGGGGGAGAGACCCAGTACTTC | CASSLTGGETQYF
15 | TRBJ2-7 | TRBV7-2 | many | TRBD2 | TGTGCCAGCAGCTTAATAGCGGGGACATCCTACGAGCAGTACTTC | CASSLIAGTSYEQYF
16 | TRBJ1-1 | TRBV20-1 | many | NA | TGCAGTGCTCGCCTCGGGGCAGGGGTTTCGAGCACTGAAGCTTTCTTT | CSARLGAGVSSTEAFF
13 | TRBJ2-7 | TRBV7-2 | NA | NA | TGTGCCAGCAGCTTCGGACCCAGGGAAGAGCAGTACTTC | CASSFGPREEQYF
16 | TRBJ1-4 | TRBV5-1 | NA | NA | TGCGCCAGCAGCGGTAGCAGGGGCGACAATGGTGAAAAACTGTTTTTT | CASSGSRGDNGEKLFF
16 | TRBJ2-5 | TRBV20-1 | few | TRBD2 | TGCAGTGCTACGAGACTCGTAGCGGGGGGCCAAGAGACCCAGTACTTC | CSATRLVAGGQETQYF